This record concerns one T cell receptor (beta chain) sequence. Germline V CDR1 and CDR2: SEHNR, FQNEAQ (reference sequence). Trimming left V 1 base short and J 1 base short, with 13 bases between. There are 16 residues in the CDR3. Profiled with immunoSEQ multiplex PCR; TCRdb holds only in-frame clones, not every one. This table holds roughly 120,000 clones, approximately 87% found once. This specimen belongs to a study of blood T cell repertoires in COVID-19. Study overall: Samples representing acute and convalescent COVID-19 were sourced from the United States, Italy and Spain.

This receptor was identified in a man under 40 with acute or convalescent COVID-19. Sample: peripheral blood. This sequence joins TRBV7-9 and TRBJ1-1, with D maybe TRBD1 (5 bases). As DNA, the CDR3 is TGTGCCAGCAGCTTAGGGGACGGCGGGGGGAACACTGAAGCTTTCTTT. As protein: CASSLGDGGGNTEAFF.